The TCR beta chain under discussion was sequenced for a study of blood T cells in healthy people across ages (dated by TCRdb to between 2014 and 2017). For the study in its entirety: In model experiments, template switching captured about one uniquely barcoded TCR beta cDNA molecule for every two T cells. The study measured age-related changes in TCR beta repertoire diversity using deep sequencing normalized with unique cDNA molecular identifiers. The donors were divided into four age groups: young (average about 15 years), middle-aged (about 39), aged (around 67) and long-lived (roughly 82). To avoid experimental bias, donors of different ages were randomly spread across the sequencing lanes. Using the same blood draw, the study looked at two additional independent replicas of 1 million unique cDNA reads for two donors, one aged 18 to 29 and the other aged 80 or older.

The study at large found these results: Estimates of total diversity from one million sequenced T cells were regarded as lower bounds and underestimates. As age increased, observed TCR beta diversity per million T cells dropped in a roughly linear way, and a significant reduction was already evident by age 40. Because donor CMV infection status was unknown, age-related changes in expanded clonotypes were potentially confounded. A strong correlation was found between observed TCR beta diversity and the percentage of naive T cells measured by flow cytometry. Because profiling used bulk unsorted PBMCs, naive and antigen-experienced compartments could not be compared conclusively. Compared with the aged group, more naive CD4+ T cells, fewer expanded clones and increased TCR diversity were shown by the long-lived group, suggesting age selection.

The donors were about 40 Caucasian individuals from Russia, aged roughly 6 to 90 years, who were systemically healthy. Each donor gave ten milliliters of peripheral blood, collected into EDTA-treated Vacutainer tubes. Ficoll-Paque density-gradient centrifugation was used to isolate PBMCs, with at least 6.5 million per sample. Trizol reagent was used to extract total RNA from PBMCs, with at least 5.5 micrograms per sample. For every donor, flow cytometry on a PBMC aliquot measured the percentage of naive CD45RAhigh/CD27high T cells. With regard to this clonotype: The target of this receptor is not known. Per-nucleotide qualities are absent, and no much larger clonotype sits a single base away.

The library was obtained by 5' RACE. TCRdb shows the sequencer as Illumina HiSeq 2500. A second roughly 6 to 12 cycle PCR used a sample-barcoded 5' primer and a J-beta primer mix. A template-switch 5' adaptor carrying 12 random nucleotides introduced a unique molecular identifier onto each TCR beta cDNA molecule. Each sample yielded at least 2.5 million CDR3-containing paired-end reads. First-strand cDNA was synthesized from all RNA with the Mint cDNA synthesis kit, primed by a TRBC-specific oligonucleotide. All cDNA was treated with uracil-DNA glycosylase and then went through a first 18-cycle PCR with the universal primers M1SS and BC2_uni_R. Regarding the original processing steps: For normalization, 1 million high-quality reads, each with a distinct molecular identifier, were randomly selected from each sample. Instead of being binned into consensus sequences, reads with shared molecular identifiers were discarded. MiTCR, set to a Q25 quality threshold and the strictest error-elimination algorithm, was used for CDR3 identification, clonotype clustering and error correction. A nonparametric unseen species model with Euler transformation was used to estimate lower-bound total TCR beta diversity. The public reads were reprocessed in TCRdb via fastp at Q25 and MiXCR, keeping in-frame beta chains. Every distinct CDR3 protein forms one entry, paired with its most common genes and DNA. The V and J calls shown here were made by TCRdb, not taken from the authors' results. This sample is represented by around 940,000 distinct CDR3 sequences; roughly half of them were singletons. The top ten clonotypes cover over 20% of the sample.

In the germline V gene, CDR1 corresponds to SGHRS and CDR2 to YFSETQ. Spanning cysteine to phenylalanine, the CDR3 consists of 13 amino acids. The kept DNA is CDR3 alone, 39 bases in frame from the first base. This receptor was taken from a woman aged 60 to 75 in good health. The sample taken for sequencing was blood. The sequence joins TRBV5-1 to TRBJ2-1; the D gene assignment is ambiguous. The J call may be faulty, since TRBJ2-7 better matches the DNA end. The CDR3 protein is CASKKGRYNEQYF. The DNA is TGCGCCAGCAAGAAGGGCCGTTACAATGAGCAGTACTTC.